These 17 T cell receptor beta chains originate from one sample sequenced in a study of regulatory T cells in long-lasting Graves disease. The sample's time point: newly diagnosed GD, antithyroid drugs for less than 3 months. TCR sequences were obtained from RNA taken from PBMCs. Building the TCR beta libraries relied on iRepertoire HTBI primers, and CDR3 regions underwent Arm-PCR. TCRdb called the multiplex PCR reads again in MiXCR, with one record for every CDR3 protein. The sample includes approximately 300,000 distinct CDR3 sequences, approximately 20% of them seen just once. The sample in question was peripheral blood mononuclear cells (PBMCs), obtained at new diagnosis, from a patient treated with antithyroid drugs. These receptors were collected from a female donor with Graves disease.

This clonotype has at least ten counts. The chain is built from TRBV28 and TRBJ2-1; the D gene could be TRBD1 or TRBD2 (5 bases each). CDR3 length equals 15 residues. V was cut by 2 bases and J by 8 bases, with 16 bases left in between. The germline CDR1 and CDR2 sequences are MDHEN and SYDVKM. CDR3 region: CASSLEGNRRHEQFF. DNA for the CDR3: TGTGCCAGCAGTTTAGAGGGGAACAGGAGGCATGAGCAGTTCTTC.

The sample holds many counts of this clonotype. CDR3 DNA: TGTGCCAGCAGGGGACCTTACTCCTACGAGCAGTACTTC. This translates into CASRGPYSYEQYF. This rearrangement joins TRBV12-3 or TRBV12-4 to TRBJ2-7; D is tentatively TRBD1 or TRBD2 (5 bases each). Trimming removed 6 bases from V and 0 bases from J, with 9 bases in between. The CDR3 is 13 amino acids.

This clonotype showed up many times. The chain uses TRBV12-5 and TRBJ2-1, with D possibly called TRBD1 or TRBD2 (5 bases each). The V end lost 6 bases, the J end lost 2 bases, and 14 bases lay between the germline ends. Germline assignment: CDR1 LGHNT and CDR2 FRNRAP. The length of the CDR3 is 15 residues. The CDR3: CASGPSVGAYNEQFF. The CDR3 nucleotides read TGTGCTAGTGGCCCTTCGGTGGGGGCCTACAATGAGCAGTTCTTC.

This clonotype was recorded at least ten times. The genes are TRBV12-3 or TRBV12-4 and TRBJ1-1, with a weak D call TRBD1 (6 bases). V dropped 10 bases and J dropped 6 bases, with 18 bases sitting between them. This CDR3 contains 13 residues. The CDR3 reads CANRAGGGAEAFF. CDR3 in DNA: TGTGCCAACAGGGCCGGCGGGGGGGCTGAAGCTTTCTTT.

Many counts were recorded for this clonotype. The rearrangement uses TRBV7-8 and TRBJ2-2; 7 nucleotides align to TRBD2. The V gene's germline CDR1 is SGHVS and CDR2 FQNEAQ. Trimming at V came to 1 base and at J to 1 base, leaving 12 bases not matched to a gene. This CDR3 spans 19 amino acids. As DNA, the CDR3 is TGTGCCAGCAGCTTAGAGCGGGGAGGTAGCGGGTTGAACACCGGGGAGCTGTTTTTT. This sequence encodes CASSLERGGSGLNTGELFF.

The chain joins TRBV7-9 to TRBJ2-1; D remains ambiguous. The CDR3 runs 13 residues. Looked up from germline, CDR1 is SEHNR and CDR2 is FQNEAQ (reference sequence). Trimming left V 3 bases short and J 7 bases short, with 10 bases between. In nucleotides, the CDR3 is TGTGCCAGCAGCTTTGTACGCGAAAATGAGCAGTTCTTC. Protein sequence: CASSFVRENEQFF.

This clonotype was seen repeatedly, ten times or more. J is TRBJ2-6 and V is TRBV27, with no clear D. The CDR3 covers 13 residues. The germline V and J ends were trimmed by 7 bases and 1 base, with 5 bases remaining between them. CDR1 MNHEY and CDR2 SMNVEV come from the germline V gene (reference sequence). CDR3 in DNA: TGTGCCAGCAAAGGATCTGGGGCCAACGTCCTGACTTTC. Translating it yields CASKGSGANVLTF.

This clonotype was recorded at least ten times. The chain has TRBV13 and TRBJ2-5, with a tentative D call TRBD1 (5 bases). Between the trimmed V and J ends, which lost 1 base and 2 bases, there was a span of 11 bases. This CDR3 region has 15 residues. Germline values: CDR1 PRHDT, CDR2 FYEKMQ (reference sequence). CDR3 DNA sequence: TGTGCCAGCAGCTTAGAGGGCAGGGAACAAGAGACCCAGTACTTC. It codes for CASSLEGREQETQYF.

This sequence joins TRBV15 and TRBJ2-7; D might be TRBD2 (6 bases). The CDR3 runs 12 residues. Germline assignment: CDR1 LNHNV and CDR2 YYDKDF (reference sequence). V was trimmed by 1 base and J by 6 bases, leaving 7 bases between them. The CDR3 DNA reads TGTGCCACCAGCAGAGTGGAGGGCGAGCAGTACTTC. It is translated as CATSRVEGEQYF.

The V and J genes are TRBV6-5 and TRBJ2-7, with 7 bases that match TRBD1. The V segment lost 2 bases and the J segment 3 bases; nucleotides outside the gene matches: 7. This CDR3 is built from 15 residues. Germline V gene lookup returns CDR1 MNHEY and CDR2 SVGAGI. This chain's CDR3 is CASSYRRDSRYEQYF. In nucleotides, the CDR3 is TGTGCCAGCAGTTACCGTCGGGACAGTCGCTACGAGCAGTACTTC.

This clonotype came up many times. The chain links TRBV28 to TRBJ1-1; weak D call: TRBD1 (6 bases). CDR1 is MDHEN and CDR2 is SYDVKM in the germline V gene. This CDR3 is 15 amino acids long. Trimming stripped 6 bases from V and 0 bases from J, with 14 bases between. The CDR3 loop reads CASRVKGVLNTEAFF. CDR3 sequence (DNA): TGTGCCAGCAGAGTCAAGGGGGTACTGAACACTGAAGCTTTCTTT.

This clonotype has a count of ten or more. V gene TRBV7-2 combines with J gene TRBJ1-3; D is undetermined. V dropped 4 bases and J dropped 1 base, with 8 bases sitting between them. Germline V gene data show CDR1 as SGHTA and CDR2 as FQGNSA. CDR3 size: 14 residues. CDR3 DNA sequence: TGTGCCAGCAGCTCGGGAAATTCTGGAAACACCATATATTTT. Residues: CASSSGNSGNTIYF.

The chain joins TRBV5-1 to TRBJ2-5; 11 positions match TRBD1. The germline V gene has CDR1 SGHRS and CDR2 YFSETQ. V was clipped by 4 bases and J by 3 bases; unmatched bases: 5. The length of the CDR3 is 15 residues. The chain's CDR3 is CASSPGGQGEETQYF. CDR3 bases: TGCGCCAGCAGCCCGGGGGGACAGGGGGAAGAGACCCAGTACTTC.

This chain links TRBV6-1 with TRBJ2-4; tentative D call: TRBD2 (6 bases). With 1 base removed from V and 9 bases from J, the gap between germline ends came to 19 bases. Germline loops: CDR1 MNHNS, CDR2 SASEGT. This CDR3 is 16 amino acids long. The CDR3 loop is CASSEGVGGSQAIQYF. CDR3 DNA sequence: TGTGCCAGCAGTGAAGGGGTGGGGGGAAGCCAAGCCATTCAGTACTTC.

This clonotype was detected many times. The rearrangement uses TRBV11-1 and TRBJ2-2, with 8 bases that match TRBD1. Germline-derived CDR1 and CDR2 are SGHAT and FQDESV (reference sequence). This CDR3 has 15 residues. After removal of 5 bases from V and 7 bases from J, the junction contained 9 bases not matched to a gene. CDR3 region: CASSVEGQVNGELFF. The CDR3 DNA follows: TGTGCCAGCAGCGTCGAGGGACAGGTGAACGGGGAGCTGTTTTTT. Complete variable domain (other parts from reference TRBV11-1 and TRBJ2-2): EAEVAQSPRYKITEKSQAVAFWCDPISGHATLYWYRQILGQGPELLVQFQDESVVDDSQLPKDRFSAERLKGVDSTLKIQPAELGDSAMYLCASSVEGQVNGELFFGEGSRLTVL.

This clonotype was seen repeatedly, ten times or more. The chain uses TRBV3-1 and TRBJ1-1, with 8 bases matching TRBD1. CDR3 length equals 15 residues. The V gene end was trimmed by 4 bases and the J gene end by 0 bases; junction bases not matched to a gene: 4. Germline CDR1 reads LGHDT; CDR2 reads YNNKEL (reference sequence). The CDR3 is CASSPLTGVNTEAFF. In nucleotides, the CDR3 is TGTGCCAGCAGCCCCCTGACAGGGGTGAACACTGAAGCTTTCTTT.

As DNA, the CDR3 is TGTGCCAGCAGAACACAGGGGGACGAGCAGTACTTC. Amino acids: CASRTQGDEQYF. J is TRBJ2-7 and V is TRBV27; 8 nucleotides match TRBD1. CDR1 MNHEY and CDR2 SMNVEV come from the germline V gene (reference sequence). This CDR3 is built from 12 residues. Unmatched junction bases numbered 3, after V lost 6 bases and J lost 5 bases.